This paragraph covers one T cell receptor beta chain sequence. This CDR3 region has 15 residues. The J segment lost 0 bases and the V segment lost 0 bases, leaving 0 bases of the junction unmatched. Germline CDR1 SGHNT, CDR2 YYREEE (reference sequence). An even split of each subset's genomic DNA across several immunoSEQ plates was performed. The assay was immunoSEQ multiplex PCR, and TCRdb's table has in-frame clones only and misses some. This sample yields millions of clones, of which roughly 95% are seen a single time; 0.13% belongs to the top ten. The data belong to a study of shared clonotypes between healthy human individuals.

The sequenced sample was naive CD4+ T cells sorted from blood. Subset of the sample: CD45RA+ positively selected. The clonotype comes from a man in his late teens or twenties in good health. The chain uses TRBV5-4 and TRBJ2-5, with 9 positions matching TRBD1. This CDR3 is CASSLGDRDQETQYF. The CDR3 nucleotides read TGTGCCAGCAGCTTGGGGGACAGGGACCAAGAGACCCAGTACTTC.